The present T cell receptor beta chain was sequenced within a study of blood T cell repertoires in COVID-19. The table came from immunoSEQ multiplex PCR; TCRdb's copy has only in-frame clones and leaves some out. The profile shows approximately 220,000 clones, roughly 80% of them singletons. With 1 base removed from V and 5 bases from J, the gap between germline ends came to 9 bases. The CDR3 contains 13 residues. CDR1 is SGHAT and CDR2 is FQNNGV in the germline V gene. Sequenced material: PBMCs or T cells enriched from blood (not recorded which). This receptor was taken from a woman between 50 and 59 years old who had been exposed to COVID-19. J is TRBJ2-7 and V is TRBV11-2, with D possibly being TRBD1 (6 bases). CDR3 residues: CASSLGTVNEQYF. DNA for the CDR3: TGTGCCAGCAGCTTAGGGACAGTCAACGAGCAGTACTTC.